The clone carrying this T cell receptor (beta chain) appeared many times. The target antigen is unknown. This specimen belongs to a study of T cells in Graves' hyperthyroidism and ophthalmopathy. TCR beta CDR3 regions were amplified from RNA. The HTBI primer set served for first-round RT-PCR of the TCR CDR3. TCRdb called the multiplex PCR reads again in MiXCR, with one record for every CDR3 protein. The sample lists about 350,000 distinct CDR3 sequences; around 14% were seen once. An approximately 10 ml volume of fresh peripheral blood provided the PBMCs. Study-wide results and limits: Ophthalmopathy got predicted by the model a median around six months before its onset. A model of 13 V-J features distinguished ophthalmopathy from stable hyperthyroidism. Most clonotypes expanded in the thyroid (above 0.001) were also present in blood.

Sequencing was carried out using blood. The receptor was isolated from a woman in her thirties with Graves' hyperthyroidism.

DNA for the CDR3: TGTGCCAGCAGCCAAAGAGGGGGGACCCAGTACTTC. Its protein product is CASSQRGGTQYF. The V gene is TRBV27, the J gene TRBJ2-5; perhaps TRBD1 as D (6 bases). Germline values: CDR1 MNHEY, CDR2 SMNVEV (reference sequence). The CDR3 contains 12 residues. The V end lost 6 bases, the J end lost 7 bases, and 12 bases lay between the germline ends.